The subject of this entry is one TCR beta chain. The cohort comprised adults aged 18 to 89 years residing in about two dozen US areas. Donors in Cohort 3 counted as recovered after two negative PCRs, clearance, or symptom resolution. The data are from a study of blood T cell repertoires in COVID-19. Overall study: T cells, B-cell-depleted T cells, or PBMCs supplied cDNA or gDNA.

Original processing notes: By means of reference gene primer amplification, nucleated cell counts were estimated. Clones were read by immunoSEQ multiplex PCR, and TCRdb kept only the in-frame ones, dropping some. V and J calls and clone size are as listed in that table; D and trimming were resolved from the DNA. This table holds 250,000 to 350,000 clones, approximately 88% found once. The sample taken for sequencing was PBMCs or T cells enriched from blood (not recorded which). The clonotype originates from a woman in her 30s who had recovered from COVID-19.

The CDR3 bases are TGTGCCAGCAGCGTAGAAGCCGGGGGATGGGGTGAAGCTTTCTTT. Its protein is CASSVEAGGWGEAFF. The chain carries TRBV9 and TRBJ1-1, with D possibly TRBD1 on 5 matching bases. V was shortened by 0 bases and J by 7 bases, with 16 bases between the two germline ends. Germline CDR1 reads SGDLS; CDR2 reads YYNGEE. This CDR3 has 15 amino acids.